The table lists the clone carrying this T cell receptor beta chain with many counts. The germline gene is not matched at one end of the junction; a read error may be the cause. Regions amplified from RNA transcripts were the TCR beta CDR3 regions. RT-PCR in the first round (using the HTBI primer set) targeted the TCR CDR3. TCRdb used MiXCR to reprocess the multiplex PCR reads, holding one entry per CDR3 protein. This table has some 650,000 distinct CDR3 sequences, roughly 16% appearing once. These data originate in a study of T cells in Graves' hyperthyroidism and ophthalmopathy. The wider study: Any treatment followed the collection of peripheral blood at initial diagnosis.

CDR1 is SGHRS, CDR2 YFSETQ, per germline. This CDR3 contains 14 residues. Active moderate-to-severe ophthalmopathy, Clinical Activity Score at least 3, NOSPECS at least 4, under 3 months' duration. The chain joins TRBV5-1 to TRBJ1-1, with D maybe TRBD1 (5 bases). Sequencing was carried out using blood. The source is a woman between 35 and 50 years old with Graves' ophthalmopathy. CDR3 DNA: TGCGCCAGCAGTTTGGACATACCGAACACTGAAGCTTTCTTT. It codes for CASSLDIPNTEAFF.